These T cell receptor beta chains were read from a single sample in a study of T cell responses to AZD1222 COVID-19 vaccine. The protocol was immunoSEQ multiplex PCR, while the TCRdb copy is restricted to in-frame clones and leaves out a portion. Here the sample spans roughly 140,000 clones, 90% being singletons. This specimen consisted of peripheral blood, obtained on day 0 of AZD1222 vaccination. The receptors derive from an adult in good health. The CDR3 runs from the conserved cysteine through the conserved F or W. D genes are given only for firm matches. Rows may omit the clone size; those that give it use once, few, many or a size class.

CASSSQSGRANEQFF TGTGCCAGCAGCTCCCAAAGCGGGAGGGCCAACGAGCAGTTCTTC TRBV7-6 NA TRBD2 TRBJ2-1
CAWSIPSLPSYEQYF TGTGCCTGGAGTATCCCGAGCCTACCCTCCTACGAGCAGTACTTC TRBV30 NA NA TRBJ2-7
CASSTGTGRDQPQHF TGTGCCAGCAGCACCGGGACAGGTCGGGATCAGCCCCAGCATTTT TRBV5-6 few TRBD1 TRBJ1-5
CASSIIVSQPQHF TGTGCCAGTAGTATAATAGTGAGTCAGCCCCAGCATTTT TRBV19 NA NA TRBJ1-5
CSAAGTGPF TGCAGTGCTGCCGGGACAGGGCCGTTT TRBV20-1 NA TRBD1 TRBJ1-6
CASSFPITWGTNYGYTF TGTGCCAGCAGTTTCCCCATCACGTGGGGGACTAACTATGGCTACACCTTC TRBV28 once NA TRBJ1-2
CATSDRTGKSSYNEQFF TGTGCCACCAGTGACCGGACGGGAAAAAGCTCCTACAATGAGCAGTTCTTC TRBV24-1 NA NA TRBJ2-1
CASSFDGTNTEAFF TGTGCCAGCAGCTTTGACGGCACCAACACTGAAGCTTTCTTT TRBV13 NA NA TRBJ1-1
CASSQGDGTSNQPQHF TGTGCCAGCAGTCAGGGGGACGGTACGAGCAATCAGCCCCAGCATTTT TRBV6-2/TRBV6-3 NA TRBD1 TRBJ1-5
CASSIDPAKVNEQFF TGTGCCAGCAGTATCGACCCAGCAAAGGTGAATGAGCAGTTCTTC TRBV6-2/TRBV6-3 NA NA TRBJ2-1
CASSSRGEADTQYF TGTGCCAGCAGCAGCCGGGGGGAGGCAGATACGCAGTATTTT TRBV11-1 NA TRBD2 TRBJ2-3
CASSLGPGGLTDTQYF TGTGCCAGCAGCTTGGGGCCGGGAGGGCTCACAGATACGCAGTATTTT TRBV5-5 NA TRBD2 TRBJ2-3
CASSRVSGELFF TGTGCCAGCAGTCGGGTATCCGGGGAGCTGTTTTTT TRBV2 few NA TRBJ2-2
CASSQSGQENSPLHF TGTGCCAGCAGTCAGTCGGGACAGGAGAATTCACCCCTCCACTTT TRBV6-5 NA TRBD1 TRBJ1-6
CASSEEVSRYEQYF TGTGCCAGCAGTGAAGAGGTTTCACGCTACGAGCAGTACTTC TRBV6-1 NA NA TRBJ2-7
CASSDRPTGDYGYTF TGTGCCAGCAGCGACCGCCCGACAGGGGACTATGGCTACACCTTC TRBV9 NA TRBD1 TRBJ1-2
CASSQVGLEATEQFF TGCGCCAGCAGCCAAGTCGGACTAGAGGCAACCGAGCAGTTCTTC TRBV4-1 NA TRBD2 TRBJ2-1
CASSQEGPNEAFF TGTGCCAGCAGCCAAGAGGGCCCCAATGAAGCTTTCTTT TRBV4-2 NA NA TRBJ1-1
CASSPTPGVLYEQYF TGTGCCAGCTCACCAACGCCTGGGGTCCTCTACGAGCAGTACTTC TRBV18 few NA TRBJ2-7
CASRGFAYNEQFF TGTGCCAGCAGGGGGTTCGCCTACAATGAGCAGTTCTTC TRBV27 NA NA TRBJ2-1
CASSPRDIAYNEQFF TGTGCCAGCAGTCCCCGGGACATCGCCTACAATGAGCAGTTCTTC TRBV6-5 NA NA TRBJ2-1
CASSYALTYEQYF TGTGCCAGCAGTTACGCCCTGACCTACGAGCAGTACTTC TRBV6-2/TRBV6-3 NA NA TRBJ2-7
CASSLDRGLGGSPLHF TGTGCCAGCAGCTTGGACAGGGGGCTAGGCGGTTCACCCCTCCACTTT TRBV5-6 NA TRBD1 TRBJ1-6
CSVGGYTEAFF TGCAGCGTTGGAGGGTACACTGAAGCTTTCTTT TRBV29-1 NA NA TRBJ1-1